This T cell receptor (beta chain) originates from a study of metastatic and nonmetastatic thyroid tumors. Points from the study as a whole: According to reports, the diversity of TCR beta was significantly higher in malignant thyroid tumors than in benign nodules, and this held in both blood and tumor samples.

Per the germline V gene, CDR1 is MNHEY and CDR2 is SVGEGT. The CDR3 covers 14 residues. No treatment of any kind had been given to any patient before thyroid surgery. This clone was detected ten times or more. What it binds is unknown. At one of its ends the junction is not consistent with the germline gene, which may arise from a read error. As originally analysed: The study's classifier, a distant-metastasis tool for papillary thyroid cancer, was built using CDR3 differences across clinicopathological groups. Through MiXCR, TCRdb re-clonotyped the PCR reads. TCRdb, not the authors, supplied the V and J calls. The sample has 15,000 to 20,000 clones; 10% to 15% are singletons.

The receptor was derived from a female donor with papillary thyroid cancer or a benign thyroid nodule (not recorded which). Some clones in this sample may be carry-over from other donors' samples. The sequenced material came from blood. The chain couples TRBV6-2 or TRBV6-3 to TRBJ2-4; D gene ambiguous. For the CDR3, the DNA is TGTGCCAGCAGTCACCCGGTAGCCAAAAGCATTCAGTACTTC. This encodes CASSHPVAKSIQYF.